This entry concerns a single TCR beta chain. The target antigen is unknown. The sample originates from a study of T cells after posttransplantation cyclophosphamide. The table came from immunoSEQ multiplex PCR; TCRdb's copy has only in-frame clones and leaves some out. The sample lists tens of thousands of clones, 90% seen once, with 2.5% in the top ten. Cyclophosphamide on days +3 and +4 followed busulfan-fludarabine conditioning and a marrow graft. Whole-study results and caveats: TRB overlap between skin or GI tissue T cells and blood was limited. After PTCy, TRB diversity resembled that of CNI/methotrexate controls. Later post-transplant blood repertoires were often dominated by donor CD8+ memory clones.

The V end was cut by 1 base, the J end by 0 bases, with 6 bases between. Germline loops: CDR1 SEHNR, CDR2 FQNEAQ (reference sequence). The CDR3 runs to 14 residues. Sample: PBMCs, taken about 62 days after allogeneic stem cell transplant with posttransplant cyclophosphamide. The clonotype was recovered from a male patient between 55 and 70 years old who received an allogeneic stem cell transplant from a related donor and was CMV-positive. Some T cells may be graft donor cells. The chain employs TRBV7-9 and TRBJ1-1; no definite D call. CDR3 region: CASSLDLLNTEAFF. In DNA form, the CDR3 reads TGTGCCAGCAGCTTAGATCTGTTGAACACTGAAGCTTTCTTT.